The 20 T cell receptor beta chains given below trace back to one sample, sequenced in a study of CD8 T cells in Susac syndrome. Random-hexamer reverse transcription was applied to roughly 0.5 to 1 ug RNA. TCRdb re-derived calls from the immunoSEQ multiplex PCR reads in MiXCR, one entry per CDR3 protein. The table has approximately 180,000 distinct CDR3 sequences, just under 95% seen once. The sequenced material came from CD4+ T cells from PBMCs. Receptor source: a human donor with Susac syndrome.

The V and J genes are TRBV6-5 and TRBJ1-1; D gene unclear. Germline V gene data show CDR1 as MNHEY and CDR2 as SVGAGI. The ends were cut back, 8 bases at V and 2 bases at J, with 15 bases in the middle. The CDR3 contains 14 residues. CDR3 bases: TGTGCCAGCCGAGTGGAGGGCCTCAACACTGAAGCTTTCTTT. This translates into CASRVEGLNTEAFF.

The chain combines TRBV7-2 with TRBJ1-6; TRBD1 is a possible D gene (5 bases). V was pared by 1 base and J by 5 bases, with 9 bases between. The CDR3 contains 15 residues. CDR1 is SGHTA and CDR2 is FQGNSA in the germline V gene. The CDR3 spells CASSLGGRDNSPLHF. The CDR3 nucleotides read TGTGCCAGCAGCTTAGGTGGCAGGGATAATTCACCCCTCCACTTT.

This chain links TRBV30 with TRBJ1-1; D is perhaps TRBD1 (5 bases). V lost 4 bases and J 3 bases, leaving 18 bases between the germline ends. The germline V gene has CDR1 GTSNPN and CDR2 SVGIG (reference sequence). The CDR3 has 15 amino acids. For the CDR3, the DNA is TGTGCCTGGAAACGCAGGGAGTTGATGCACACTGAAGCTTTCTTT. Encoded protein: CAWKRRELMHTEAFF.

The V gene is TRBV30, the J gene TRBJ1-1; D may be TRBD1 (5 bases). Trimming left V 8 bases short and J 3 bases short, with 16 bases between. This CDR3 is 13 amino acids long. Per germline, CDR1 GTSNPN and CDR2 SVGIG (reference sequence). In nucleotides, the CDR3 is TGTGCCCACACGGGGGAGGGTTACACTGAAGCTTTCTTT. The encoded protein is CAHTGEGYTEAFF.

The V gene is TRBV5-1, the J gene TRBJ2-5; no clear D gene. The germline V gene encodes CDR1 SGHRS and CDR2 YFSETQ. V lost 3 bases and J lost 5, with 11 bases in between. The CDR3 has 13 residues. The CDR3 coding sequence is TGCGCCAGCAGCTCCCAAGGGCCTGAGACCCAGTACTTC. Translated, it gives CASSSQGPETQYF. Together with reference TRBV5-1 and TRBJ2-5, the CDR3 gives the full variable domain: KAGVTQTPRYLIKTRGQQVTLSCSPISGHRSVSWYQQTPGQGLQFLFEYFSETQRNKGNFPGRFSGRQFSNSRSEMNVSTLELGDSALYLCASSSQGPETQYFGPGTRLLVL.

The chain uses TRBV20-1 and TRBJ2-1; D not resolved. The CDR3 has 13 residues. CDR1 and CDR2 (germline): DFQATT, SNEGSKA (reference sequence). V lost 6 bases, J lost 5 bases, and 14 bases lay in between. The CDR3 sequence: CSAADRRDNEQFF. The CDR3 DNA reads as TGCAGTGCCGCGGACCGGCGAGACAATGAGCAGTTCTTC.

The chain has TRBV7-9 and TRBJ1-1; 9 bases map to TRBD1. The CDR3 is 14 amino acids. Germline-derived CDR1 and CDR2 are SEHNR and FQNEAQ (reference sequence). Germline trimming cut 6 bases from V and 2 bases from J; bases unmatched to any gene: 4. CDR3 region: CASRDRGDNTEAFF. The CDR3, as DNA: TGTGCCAGCAGGGACAGGGGAGATAACACTGAAGCTTTCTTT.

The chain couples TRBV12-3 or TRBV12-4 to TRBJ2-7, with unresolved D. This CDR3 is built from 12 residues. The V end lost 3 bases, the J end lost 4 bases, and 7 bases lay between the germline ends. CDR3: CASSFSEYEQYF. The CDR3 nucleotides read TGTGCCAGCAGTTTCTCGGAATACGAGCAGTACTTC.

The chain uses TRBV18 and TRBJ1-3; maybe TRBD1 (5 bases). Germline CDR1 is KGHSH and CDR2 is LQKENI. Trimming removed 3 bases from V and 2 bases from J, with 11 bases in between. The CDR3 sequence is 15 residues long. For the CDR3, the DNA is TGTGCCAGCTCACCCCCGGTAGGGGCTGGAAACACCATATATTTT. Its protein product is CASSPPVGAGNTIYF.

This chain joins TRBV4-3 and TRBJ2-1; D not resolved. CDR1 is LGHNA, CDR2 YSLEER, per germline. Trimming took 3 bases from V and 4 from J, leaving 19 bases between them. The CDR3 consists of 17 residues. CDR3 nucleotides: TGCGCCAGCAGCCAGGCTACCAGATGGGTCGGGTACAATGAGCAGTTCTTC. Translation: CASSQATRWVGYNEQFF.

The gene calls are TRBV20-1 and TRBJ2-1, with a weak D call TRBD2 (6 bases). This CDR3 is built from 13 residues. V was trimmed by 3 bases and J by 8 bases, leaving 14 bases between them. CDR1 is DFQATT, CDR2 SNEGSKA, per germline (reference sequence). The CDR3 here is CSASRLARDEQFF. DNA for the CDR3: TGCAGTGCTAGTCGCCTAGCGCGCGATGAGCAGTTCTTC.

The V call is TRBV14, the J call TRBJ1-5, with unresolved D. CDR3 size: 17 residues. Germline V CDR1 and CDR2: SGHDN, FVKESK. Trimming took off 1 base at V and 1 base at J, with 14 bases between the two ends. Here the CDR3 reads CASSQVAKERSNQPQHF. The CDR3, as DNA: TGTGCCAGCAGCCAAGTTGCTAAGGAAAGGAGCAATCAGCCCCAGCATTTT.

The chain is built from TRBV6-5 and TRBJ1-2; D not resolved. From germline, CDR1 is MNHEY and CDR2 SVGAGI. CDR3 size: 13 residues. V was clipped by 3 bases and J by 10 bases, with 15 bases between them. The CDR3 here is CASSYTFGRHYTF. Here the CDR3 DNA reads TGTGCCAGCAGTTATACATTCGGAAGACACTACACCTTC.

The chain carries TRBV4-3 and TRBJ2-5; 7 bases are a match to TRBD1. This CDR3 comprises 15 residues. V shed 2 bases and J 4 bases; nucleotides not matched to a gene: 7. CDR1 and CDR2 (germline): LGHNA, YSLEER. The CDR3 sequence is CASSQRQGGGETQYF. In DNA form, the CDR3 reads TGCGCCAGCAGCCAACGACAGGGTGGTGGAGAGACCCAGTACTTC.

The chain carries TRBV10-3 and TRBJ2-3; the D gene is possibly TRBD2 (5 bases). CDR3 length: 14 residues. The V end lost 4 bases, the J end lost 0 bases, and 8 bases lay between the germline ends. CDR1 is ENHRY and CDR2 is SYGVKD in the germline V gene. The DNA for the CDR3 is TGTGCCATCAGTGGGAGGAACAGCACAGATACGCAGTATTTT. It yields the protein CAISGRNSTDTQYF.

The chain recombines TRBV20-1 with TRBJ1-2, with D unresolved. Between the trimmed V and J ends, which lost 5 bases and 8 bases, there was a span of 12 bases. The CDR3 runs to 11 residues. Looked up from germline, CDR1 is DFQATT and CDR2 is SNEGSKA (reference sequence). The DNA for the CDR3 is TGCAGTGCTCTTCGATACAGCGGCTACACCTTC. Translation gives CSALRYSGYTF.

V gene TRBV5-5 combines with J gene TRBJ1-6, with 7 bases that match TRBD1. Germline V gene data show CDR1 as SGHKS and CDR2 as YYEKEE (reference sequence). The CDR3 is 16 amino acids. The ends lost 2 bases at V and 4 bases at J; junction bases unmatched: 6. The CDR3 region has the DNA TGTGCCAGCAGCTTACTTATGGGACAGTATAATTCACCCCTCCACTTT. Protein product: CASSLLMGQYNSPLHF.

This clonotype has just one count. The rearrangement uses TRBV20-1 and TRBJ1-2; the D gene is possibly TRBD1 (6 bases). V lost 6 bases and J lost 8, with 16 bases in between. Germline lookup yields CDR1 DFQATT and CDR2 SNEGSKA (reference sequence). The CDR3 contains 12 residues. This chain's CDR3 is CSAAGQLEGYTF. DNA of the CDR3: TGCAGTGCCGCAGGACAGTTAGAGGGCTACACCTTC.

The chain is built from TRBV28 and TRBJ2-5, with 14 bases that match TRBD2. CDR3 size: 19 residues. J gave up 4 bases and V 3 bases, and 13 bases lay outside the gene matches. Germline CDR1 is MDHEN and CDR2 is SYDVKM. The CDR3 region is CASSLGLAGVEKAGETQYF. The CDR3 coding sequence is TGTGCCAGCAGTTTGGGACTAGCGGGAGTAGAGAAAGCAGGAGAGACCCAGTACTTC.

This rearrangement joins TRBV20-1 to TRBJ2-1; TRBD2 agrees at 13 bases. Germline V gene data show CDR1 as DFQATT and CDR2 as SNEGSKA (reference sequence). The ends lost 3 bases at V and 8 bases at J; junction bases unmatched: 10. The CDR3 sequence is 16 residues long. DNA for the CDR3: TGCAGTGCTAGCCCCCTAACTAGCGGGAGGGTCGATGAGCAGTTCTTC. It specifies CSASPLTSGRVDEQFF.